This T cell receptor (beta chain) appears in the sequencing data of a study of blood T cell repertoires in COVID-19. Study overall: Samples representing acute and convalescent COVID-19 were sourced from the United States, Italy and Spain. PBMCs, B-cell-depleted T cells, or T cells were the source of the cDNA or gDNA that made up the material.

CDR1 is MGHRA, CDR2 YSYEKL, per germline. Trimming removed 3 bases at V and 8 bases at J, with 8 bases between. This CDR3 is 12 amino acids long. In the original workflow: Reference gene primer amplification in the assay estimated nucleated cell counts. Here immunoSEQ multiplex PCR was the method, and the copy in TCRdb shows in-frame clones only, minus some. That table gives V, J and clone size, and the DNA gave D and trimming. The table lists 240,000 or so clones, roughly 80% of them singletons, with approximately 9.4% in the top ten. This TCR was recovered from an elderly woman with acute or convalescent COVID-19. This chain uses TRBV4-1 with TRBJ2-1, with D perhaps TRBD1 (6 bases). Source material: peripheral blood. The CDR3 region is CASSHAGDEQFF. The CDR3 DNA reads TGCGCCAGCAGCCACGCAGGGGATGAGCAGTTCTTC.